Listed below are T cell receptor beta chains from one sample, sequenced in a study of blood T cell repertoires in COVID-19. Clones were sequenced by immunoSEQ multiplex PCR, and TCRdb holds only the in-frame ones, with some missing. The table has roughly 150,000 clones, roughly four fifths seen once. The sequenced sample consisted of peripheral blood. These receptors were collected from a woman of 80 years or more with acute or convalescent COVID-19. The CDR3 runs from the conserved cysteine through the conserved F or W. D genes are given only for firm matches. Expanded clones are given a class, and other clones once, few, many or no size at all.

V gene: TRBV7-6
J gene: TRBJ2-1
clone size: .
D gene: TRBD2
CDR3 DNA: TGTGCCAGCAGCCCGAAGTGGGAGCGGGACCATGAGCAGTTCTTC
CDR3 protein: CASSPKWERDHEQFF

V gene: TRBV19
J gene: TRBJ1-1
clone size: .
D gene: TRBD1
CDR3 DNA: TGTGCCAGTAGAAGGGACAGCTCCTCCGGGGCACACACTGAAGCTTTCTTT
CDR3 protein: CASRRDSSSGAHTEAFF

V gene: TRBV7-2
J gene: TRBJ2-5
clone size: .
D gene: .
CDR3 DNA: TGTGCCAGCAGCGGTAAGGGAGGCGGAGAGTTCGAGACCCAGTACTTC
CDR3 protein: CASSGKGGGEFETQYF

V gene: TRBV24-1
J gene: TRBJ1-6
clone size: .
D gene: TRBD1
CDR3 DNA: TGTGCCACCTGGACAGGGCTTGCTTCACCCCTCCACTTT
CDR3 protein: CATWTGLASPLHF

V gene: TRBV7-9
J gene: TRBJ2-1
clone size: .
D gene: .
CDR3 DNA: TGTGCCAGCAGCTTAGTAGCGGACCTCTACAATGAGCAGTTCTTC
CDR3 protein: CASSLVADLYNEQFF

V gene: TRBV27
J gene: TRBJ1-6
clone size: once
D gene: .
CDR3 DNA: TGTGCCAGCAGTTTACTGGCGGTCTATAATTCACCCCTCCACTTT
CDR3 protein: CASSLLAVYNSPLHF

V gene: TRBV19
J gene: TRBJ2-1
clone size: once
D gene: TRBD2
CDR3 DNA: TGTGCCAGTAGTCCCAAAAGGACTAGCGGCTACAATGAGCAGTTCTTC
CDR3 protein: CASSPKRTSGYNEQFF

V gene: TRBV2
J gene: TRBJ2-1
clone size: once
D gene: TRBD2
CDR3 DNA: TGTGCCAGCAGCCGGGGACTAGCGGGAGGTGGATCGGAGTCCTACAATGAGCAGTTCTTC
CDR3 protein: CASSRGLAGGGSESYNEQFF

V gene: TRBV27
J gene: TRBJ1-3
clone size: .
D gene: .
CDR3 DNA: TGTGCCAGCAGTTTAGAGGGCGTACCAATCGGCTCTGGAAACACCATATATTTT
CDR3 protein: CASSLEGVPIGSGNTIYF

V gene: TRBV2
J gene: TRBJ2-1
clone size: .
D gene: .
CDR3 DNA: TGTGCCAGCATGAAGGGGGCCTACAATGAGCAGTTCTTC
CDR3 protein: CASMKGAYNEQFF

V gene: TRBV3-1/TRBV3-2
J gene: TRBJ1-2
clone size: .
D gene: .
CDR3 DNA: TGTGCCAGCAGCCAAGATGTATCAGGGGCCTATGGCTACACCTTC
CDR3 protein: CASSQDVSGAYGYTF

V gene: TRBV5-1
J gene: TRBJ1-1
clone size: .
D gene: .
CDR3 DNA: TGCGCCAGCAGCCCAGCCGACGGGACACCGAACACTGAAGCTTTCTTT
CDR3 protein: CASSPADGTPNTEAFF

V gene: TRBV6-5
J gene: TRBJ1-2
clone size: .
D gene: .
CDR3 DNA: TGTGCCAGCAGTTACTCCTACACCGGACTAGTCTATGGCTACACCTTC
CDR3 protein: CASSYSYTGLVYGYTF

V gene: TRBV6-5
J gene: TRBJ2-2
clone size: .
D gene: .
CDR3 DNA: TGTGCCAGCTACCAAAGCCGGGGCGGGGAGCTGTTTTTT
CDR3 protein: CASYQSRGGELFF

V gene: TRBV6-2/TRBV6-3
J gene: TRBJ1-5
clone size: .
D gene: .
CDR3 DNA: TGTGCCAGCAGTCCGTTTCGAGTAGTCAATCAGCCCCAGCATTTT
CDR3 protein: CASSPFRVVNQPQHF

V gene: TRBV7-3
J gene: TRBJ1-5
clone size: .
D gene: TRBD1
CDR3 DNA: TGTGCCAGCAGCCCCCGGACAGGGAGAAGTCAGCCCCAGCATTTT
CDR3 protein: CASSPRTGRSQPQHF

V gene: TRBV4-2
J gene: TRBJ2-3
clone size: .
D gene: TRBD2
CDR3 DNA: TGTGCCAGCAGCCAAGAGTGGCGGGGGGGAACAGATACGCAGTATTTT
CDR3 protein: CASSQEWRGGTDTQYF

V gene: TRBV19
J gene: TRBJ1-1
clone size: .
D gene: .
CDR3 DNA: TGTGCCAGTAGTATAGGAGAACAGGGTTTCTCTGAAGCTTTCTTT
CDR3 protein: CASSIGEQGFSEAFF

V gene: TRBV10-3
J gene: TRBJ1-4
clone size: .
D gene: TRBD1
CDR3 DNA: TGTGCTGACAGGGAGGCTAATGAAAAACTGTTTTTT
CDR3 protein: CADREANEKLFF

V gene: TRBV18
J gene: TRBJ2-1
clone size: .
D gene: TRBD2
CDR3 DNA: TGTGCCAGCTCACCCCGGTGGGACCTAGCGGTTGATGAGCAGTTCTTC
CDR3 protein: CASSPRWDLAVDEQFF

V gene: TRBV19
J gene: TRBJ1-6
clone size: .
D gene: TRBD1
CDR3 DNA: TGTGCCAGTATGCGGGGACAGGATAATTCACCCCTCCACTTT
CDR3 protein: CASMRGQDNSPLHF

V gene: TRBV18
J gene: TRBJ2-5
clone size: .
D gene: .
CDR3 DNA: TGTGCCAGCTCAACCTATTCCTCGTACCAAGAGACCCAGTACTTC
CDR3 protein: CASSTYSSYQETQYF

V gene: TRBV28
J gene: TRBJ2-7
clone size: .
D gene: .
CDR3 DNA: TGTGCCAGCAGTTCCCGCGGGCCCCTACCAAAGGCGCAGTACTTC
CDR3 protein: CASSSRGPLPKAQYF

V gene: TRBV9
J gene: TRBJ1-1
clone size: .
D gene: .
CDR3 DNA: TGTGCCAGCAGCGTGGGTCCGTCCGGGAGCACTGAAGCTTTCTTT
CDR3 protein: CASSVGPSGSTEAFF

V gene: TRBV19
J gene: TRBJ1-4
clone size: .
D gene: .
CDR3 DNA: TGTGCCAGTGCCAAGGGGTACCGACGTGAAAAACTGTTTTTT
CDR3 protein: CASAKGYRREKLFF

V gene: TRBV27
J gene: TRBJ1-6
clone size: .
D gene: .
CDR3 DNA: TGTGCCAGCAGTTCACCTCTCGGAGGGTTGTATTCACCCCTCCACTTT
CDR3 protein: CASSSPLGGLYSPLHF

V gene: TRBV27
J gene: TRBJ1-6
clone size: .
D gene: .
CDR3 DNA: TGTGCCAGCAGTTTCTCAGGGGCTTTCTCACCCCTCCACTTT
CDR3 protein: CASSFSGAFSPLHF

V gene: TRBV6-6
J gene: TRBJ2-5
clone size: once
D gene: TRBD1
CDR3 DNA: TGTGCCAGCAGCCGGTACGGACAGGGGGCAGGGGAGACCCAGTACTTC
CDR3 protein: CASSRYGQGAGETQYF

V gene: TRBV16
J gene: TRBJ2-6
clone size: .
D gene: .
CDR3 DNA: TGTGCCAGCAGCCAATTGAGGGCTAGCGCACACCCTTACTCTGGGGCCAACGTCCTGACTTTC
CDR3 protein: CASSQLRASAHPYSGANVLTF

V gene: TRBV3-1/TRBV3-2
J gene: TRBJ2-3
clone size: .
D gene: TRBD2
CDR3 DNA: TGTGCCAGCAGCCAACCTGGACTAGCGGGACTTCCCATGAGGCAGTATTTT
CDR3 protein: CASSQPGLAGLPMRQYF

V gene: TRBV27
J gene: TRBJ2-1
clone size: .
D gene: .
CDR3 DNA: TGTGCCAGCAGTTCACTTTCCCTCGACAGGAGACTCTACAATGAGCAGTTCTTC
CDR3 protein: CASSSLSLDRRLYNEQFF

V gene: TRBV5-8
J gene: TRBJ1-6
clone size: once
D gene: TRBD1
CDR3 DNA: TGTGCCAGCAGCCCCCTACCCTCCGGGACAGGGACCTATAATTCACCCCTCCACTTT
CDR3 protein: CASSPLPSGTGTYNSPLHF

V gene: TRBV14
J gene: TRBJ1-3
clone size: .
D gene: .
CDR3 DNA: TGTGCCAGCAGCCAAGATTCTGGGGGGAAGCGAAACACCATATATTTT
CDR3 protein: CASSQDSGGKRNTIYF

V gene: TRBV5-1
J gene: TRBJ1-3
clone size: few
D gene: TRBD1
CDR3 DNA: TGCGCCAGCAGCTCAGGACAGGGAACTGGAAACACCATATATTTT
CDR3 protein: CASSSGQGTGNTIYF

V gene: TRBV10-3
J gene: TRBJ1-1
clone size: .
D gene: TRBD1
CDR3 DNA: TGTGCCATCAGCAGACAGGGGGCGGACACTGAAGCTTTCTTT
CDR3 protein: CAISRQGADTEAFF

V gene: TRBV5-1
J gene: TRBJ2-5
clone size: .
D gene: .
CDR3 DNA: TGCGCCAGCAGCTTACAGGGTTCCTTCGAGACCCAGTACTTC
CDR3 protein: CASSLQGSFETQYF

V gene: TRBV2
J gene: TRBJ2-4
clone size: once
D gene: .
CDR3 DNA: TGTGCCAGCAGTGATCCCCTGGGGGGGGCCCGTAATATTCAGTACTTC
CDR3 protein: CASSDPLGGARNIQYF

V gene: TRBV27
J gene: TRBJ1-4
clone size: .
D gene: .
CDR3 DNA: TGTGCCAGCAGTTTTACGCCAGGTCGGATACAGGGTGTTCGTGAAAAACTGTTTTTT
CDR3 protein: CASSFTPGRIQGVREKLFF

V gene: TRBV4-1
J gene: TRBJ2-1
clone size: .
D gene: .
CDR3 DNA: TGCGCCAGCAGCCAAGACCCCTCCTATGAGCAGTTCTTC
CDR3 protein: CASSQDPSYEQFF

V gene: TRBV2
J gene: TRBJ1-5
clone size: few
D gene: .
CDR3 DNA: TGTGCCAGCAGTCTTAGACAGGGCAATCAGCCCCAGCATTTT
CDR3 protein: CASSLRQGNQPQHF

V gene: TRBV7-6
J gene: TRBJ2-5
clone size: .
D gene: TRBD2
CDR3 DNA: TGTGCCAGCAGCTTTTCTCGCGGGGGGATGGAAGAGACCCAGTACTTC
CDR3 protein: CASSFSRGGMEETQYF

V gene: TRBV20-1
J gene: TRBJ2-7
clone size: .
D gene: .
CDR3 DNA: TGCAGCGCCGCGCGGGGCTACGAGCAGTACTTC
CDR3 protein: CSAARGYEQYF

V gene: TRBV5-1
J gene: TRBJ1-2
clone size: .
D gene: TRBD1
CDR3 DNA: TGCGCCAGCAGCCCCCCCGGGACAGGGATAAGGGATGGCTACACCTTC
CDR3 protein: CASSPPGTGIRDGYTF

V gene: TRBV27
J gene: TRBJ1-6
clone size: .
D gene: TRBD1
CDR3 DNA: TGTGCCAGCACGACAGGGGGATATTCACCCCTCCACTTT
CDR3 protein: CASTTGGYSPLHF

V gene: TRBV30
J gene: TRBJ1-2
clone size: .
D gene: TRBD1
CDR3 DNA: TGTGCCTGGCTGGGACAGGGAGGCTCTGGCTACACCTTC
CDR3 protein: CAWLGQGGSGYTF

V gene: TRBV6-1
J gene: TRBJ2-7
clone size: .
D gene: TRBD2
CDR3 DNA: TGTGCCAGCAGTGACACGGCTAGCGGGGACGGAGAGCAGTACTTC
CDR3 protein: CASSDTASGDGEQYF

V gene: TRBV3-1/TRBV3-2
J gene: TRBJ2-1
clone size: .
D gene: TRBD2
CDR3 DNA: TGTGCCAGCAGCCACTCTAGCCCTAGCGGGGGGGCCTACAATGAGCAGTTCTTC
CDR3 protein: CASSHSSPSGGAYNEQFF

V gene: TRBV5-1
J gene: TRBJ1-1
clone size: once
D gene: TRBD1
CDR3 DNA: TGCGCCAGCAGCGCACAGGGGGCGCAAGGGACTGAAGCTTTCTTT
CDR3 protein: CASSAQGAQGTEAFF

V gene: TRBV5-1
J gene: TRBJ2-2
clone size: .
D gene: TRBD2
CDR3 DNA: TGCGCCAGCGTGGCCGGGACTACAAACACCGGGGAGCTGTTTTTT
CDR3 protein: CASVAGTTNTGELFF

V gene: TRBV5-6
J gene: TRBJ1-2
clone size: .
D gene: .
CDR3 DNA: TGTGCCAGCAGCTTGGACGCCAGGGTCGACTATGGCTACACCTTC
CDR3 protein: CASSLDARVDYGYTF

V gene: TRBV9
J gene: TRBJ2-2
clone size: .
D gene: .
CDR3 DNA: TGTGCCAGCAGCGCACGTGAGGTACAGAACACCGGGGAGCTGTTTTTT
CDR3 protein: CASSAREVQNTGELFF

V gene: TRBV28
J gene: TRBJ2-7
clone size: .
D gene: .
CDR3 DNA: TGTGCCAGCAGTTTATTAGAATACGAGCAGTACTTC
CDR3 protein: CASSLLEYEQYF

V gene: TRBV18
J gene: TRBJ1-1
clone size: .
D gene: TRBD1
CDR3 DNA: TGTGCCAGCTCACCTGCTCCAGGGGGGTACTTAGAAGCTTTCTTT
CDR3 protein: CASSPAPGGYLEAFF

V gene: TRBV19
J gene: TRBJ1-1
clone size: .
D gene: .
CDR3 DNA: TGTGCCAGTAGCAAAAGCAGGGAGAACACTGAAGCTTTCTTT
CDR3 protein: CASSKSRENTEAFF

V gene: TRBV6-5
J gene: TRBJ1-2
clone size: .
D gene: .
CDR3 DNA: TGTGCCAGCAGTTACTCGATTGGGCAGACAGACTATGGCTACACCTTC
CDR3 protein: CASSYSIGQTDYGYTF

V gene: TRBV5-1
J gene: TRBJ2-3
clone size: .
D gene: .
CDR3 DNA: TGCGCCAGCAGCCCCTCTTCCAACCGGGATACGCAGTATTTT
CDR3 protein: CASSPSSNRDTQYF

V gene: TRBV19
J gene: TRBJ2-3
clone size: few
D gene: TRBD2
CDR3 DNA: TGTGCCAGTAGTATGCAGCGGGGGGGCACAGATACGCAGTATTTT
CDR3 protein: CASSMQRGGTDTQYF

V gene: TRBV11-3
J gene: TRBJ2-7
clone size: once
D gene: .
CDR3 DNA: TGTGCCAGCAGCTTGACAGGCCTCTCCTACGAGCAGTACTTC
CDR3 protein: CASSLTGLSYEQYF

V gene: TRBV5-1
J gene: TRBJ1-2
clone size: .
D gene: .
CDR3 DNA: TGCGCCAGCAGCTTAACACTTGACTCTAACTATGGCTACACCTTC
CDR3 protein: CASSLTLDSNYGYTF